The sequence of this T cell receptor beta chain was determined in a study of STAT3 mutations in large granular lymphocyte leukemia. Clones were read by immunoSEQ multiplex PCR, and TCRdb kept only the in-frame ones, dropping some. The sample includes about 12,000 clones, more than 65% seen only once; the top ten take just over 50%. To note about this clone: As yet, its antigen is unknown.

Study-wide findings and caveats: Every T-cell large granular lymphocyte leukemia patient had at least one immunodominant TCR beta clonotype.

Sequenced sample: peripheral blood mononuclear cells. The receptor's source is a man aged 55-75 years with T-cell large granular lymphocyte leukemia. Some clones in this sample may be carry-over from other donors' samples.

CDR3 in DNA: TGTGCCACCGCCGGGACAGGGGGCGACTATGGCTACACCTTC. It is translated as CATAGTGGDYGYTF. The V and J genes are TRBV15 and TRBJ1-2; TRBD1 matches at 12 bases. J gave up 3 bases and V 8 bases, and 4 bases lay outside the gene matches. Germline lookup yields CDR1 LNHNV and CDR2 YYDKDF (reference sequence). This CDR3 spans 14 amino acids.